Presented here are 8 T cell receptor beta chains from one specimen sequenced in a study of CD8+ T cells in alopecia areata. The sequencing template was cDNA reverse transcribed from extracted RNA. Sequencing was performed with immunoSEQ multiplex PCR; in TCRdb, only in-frame clones are kept and a portion is missing. In the table there are about 140,000 clones, 86% of which are singletons. The sample's treatment: oral pan-JAK inhibitor, 5-10 mg twice daily. Here the sequenced sample was CD8+ T cells sorted from blood, taken at week 4, from a patient treated with tofacitinib. Receptor source: a human donor with alopecia areata.

With respect to this clone: The sample has other DNA sequences that encode this CDR3 too. The rearrangement uses TRBV29-1 and TRBJ2-7; D perhaps matches TRBD1 (6 bases). This CDR3 spans 14 amino acids. Germline CDR1 is SQVTM and CDR2 is ANQGSEA. V lost 0 bases and J lost 3, with 12 bases in between. CDR3: CSVEDRDNYYEQYF. CDR3 nucleotides: TGCAGCGTTGAAGATCGGGACAACTACTACGAGCAGTACTTC.

This chain joins TRBV7-9 and TRBJ1-5; tentative D call: TRBD1 (5 bases). Germline V gene data show CDR1 as SEHNR and CDR2 as FQNEAQ (reference sequence). Trimming shortened V by 2 bases and J by 6 bases, and 14 bases separated the two germline ends. The CDR3 spans 15 residues. CDR3 sequence (DNA): TGTGCCAGCAGCTTATCGACAGAATTCTTTCAGCCCCAGCATTTT. It translates to CASSLSTEFFQPQHF.

The rearrangement uses TRBV14 and TRBJ2-6; a possible D gene is TRBD2 (6 bases). The CDR3 is 20 residues long. V was clipped by 2 bases and J by 4 bases, with 24 bases between them. The germline gives CDR1 SGHDN, CDR2 FVKESK. The CDR3 bases are TGTGCCAGCAGCCAATTGTCGGAGGGTCTTCCCCGTTGGGGGGCCAACGTCCTGACTTTC. The encoded protein is CASSQLSEGLPRWGANVLTF.

CDR3 sequence reads: CASSDVDSGRVYTNEQFF. CDR3 nucleotide sequence: TGCGCCAGCAGTGATGTAGATAGCGGGAGGGTGTACACAAATGAGCAGTTCTTC. The chain couples TRBV10-2 to TRBJ2-1, with 11 bases fitting TRBD2. V dropped 3 bases and J dropped 7; count of bases not matched to a gene: 14. CDR3 length equals 18 residues. CDR1 and CDR2 (germline): WSHSY, SAAADI.

The chain is built from TRBV9 and TRBJ2-7, with D perhaps TRBD1 or TRBD2 (5 bases each). This CDR3 has 14 amino acids. Germline CDR1 and CDR2: SGDLS and YYNGEE. V shed 0 bases and J shed 6 bases, with 13 bases lying between them. CDR3 DNA sequence: TGTGCCAGCAGCGTAGGGCAGGGAGTCGGCGAGCAGTACTTC. Translated: CASSVGQGVGEQYF.

This chain uses TRBV5-4 with TRBJ2-7, with a weak D call TRBD2 (6 bases). The germline V gene encodes CDR1 SGHNT and CDR2 YYREEE (reference sequence). V was trimmed by 4 bases and J by 7 bases, leaving 18 bases between them. There are 14 residues in the CDR3. Here the CDR3 DNA reads TGTGCCAGCAGCCAGCTTGGAGGGCTTAAAGAGCAGTACTTC. The encoded protein is CASSQLGGLKEQYF.

The V call is TRBV27, the J call TRBJ2-7; TRBD1 or TRBD2 may be the D gene (5 bases each). Trimming stripped 2 bases from V and 0 bases from J, with 8 bases between. The germline V gene has CDR1 MNHEY and CDR2 SMNVEV (reference sequence). The CDR3 is 14 residues long. The CDR3 DNA follows: TGTGCCAGCAGTTTAACTAGGGGCTCCTACGAGCAGTACTTC. Its protein product is CASSLTRGSYEQYF.

V and J are TRBV30 and TRBJ2-2, with unresolved D. The CDR3 is made up of 14 amino acids. CDR1 is GTSNPN and CDR2 is SVGIG in the germline V gene (reference sequence). Trimming took 2 bases from V and 4 from J, leaving 11 bases between them. CDR3 sequence reads: CAWSPDVSTGELFF. As DNA, the CDR3 is TGTGCCTGGAGTCCCGACGTGAGCACCGGGGAGCTGTTTTTT.